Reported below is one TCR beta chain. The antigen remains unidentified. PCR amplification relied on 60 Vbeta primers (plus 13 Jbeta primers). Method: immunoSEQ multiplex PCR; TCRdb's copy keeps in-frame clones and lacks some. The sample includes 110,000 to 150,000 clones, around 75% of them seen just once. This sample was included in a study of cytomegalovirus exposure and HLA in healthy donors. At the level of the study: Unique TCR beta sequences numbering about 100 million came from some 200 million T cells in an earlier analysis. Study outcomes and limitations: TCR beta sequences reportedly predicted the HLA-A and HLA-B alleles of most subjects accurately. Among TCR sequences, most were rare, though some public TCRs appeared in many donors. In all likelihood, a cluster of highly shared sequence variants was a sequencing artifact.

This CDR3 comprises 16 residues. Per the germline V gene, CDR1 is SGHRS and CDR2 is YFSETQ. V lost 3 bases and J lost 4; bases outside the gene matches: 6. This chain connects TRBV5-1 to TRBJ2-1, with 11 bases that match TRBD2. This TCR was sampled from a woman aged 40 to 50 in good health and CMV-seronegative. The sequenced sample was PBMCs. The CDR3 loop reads CASSYYLAGGYNEQFF. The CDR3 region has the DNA TGCGCCAGCAGCTATTATCTAGCGGGGGGTTACAATGAGCAGTTCTTC.